This note documents a single TCR beta chain sequence. This sample is part of a study of Ad26.COV2.S vaccination and SARS-CoV-2 variants. Libraries were prepared by immunoSEQ multiplex PCR; TCRdb keeps only in-frame clonotypes and omits some of them. The sample has 300,000 to 350,000 clones; about 82% are singletons. Treatment specified: over 15 received Ad26.COV2.S at low or high dose, single or two shots; several received placebo; per-sample allocation not given. Material that was analyzed had been drawn on day 63 after the first vaccine or placebo injection. There are 16 residues in the CDR3. V was trimmed by 3 bases and J by 2 bases, leaving 14 bases between them. Per the germline V gene, CDR1 is GTSNPN and CDR2 is SVGIG (reference sequence).

This chain joins TRBV30 and TRBJ1-6, with D unresolved. Here the sequenced sample was peripheral blood, taken in a trial of Ad26.COV2.S vaccine versus placebo. The receptor was isolated from a person aged 18 to 65 who received the Ad26.COV2.S COVID-19 vaccine or a placebo. The CDR3 region has the DNA TGTGCCTGGAGGCTGTTGGGTATACCCTATAATTCACCCCTCCACTTT. Its protein is CAWRLLGIPYNSPLHF.